Following are 16 T cell receptor beta chains from one sample sequenced in a study of shared clonotypes between healthy human individuals (dated by TCRdb to about 2020). The library was built by means of the immunoSEQ multiplex PCR assay. TCRdb limited this immuneACCESS table to in-frame rearrangements with V and J called. A share of clones is missing; checked studies link under half to unresolved V genes, and the rest is unexplained. The sample table shows millions of clones, and 90% to 95% are seen once. Roughly 0.13% of the sample comes from the top ten. Material for sequencing was naive CD4+ T cells sorted from blood. What the cell subset or site label conveys for this sample: CD45RA+ positively selected. The source is a man aged 18 to 30 in good health.

The V and J genes are TRBV19 and TRBJ1-1; TRBD1 aligns across 8 bases. The CDR3 runs 17 residues. The ends lost 4 bases at V and 3 bases at J; junction bases unmatched: 13. CDR1 LNHDA and CDR2 SQIVND come from the germline V gene (reference sequence). The DNA of the CDR3 is TGTGCCAGTAGTAAGGGGTTGGCAGGGGGCCTGGACACTGAAGCTTTCTTT. Residues: CASSKGLAGGLDTEAFF.

This clone was observed a single time. The chain uses TRBV2 and TRBJ2-2, with D maybe TRBD2 (6 bases). V gave up 5 bases and J gave up 7 bases, with 14 bases separating them. This CDR3 spans 14 amino acids. Germline-derived CDR1 and CDR2 are SNHLY and FYNNEI. CDR3 DNA: TGTGCCAGCAGTCCAGGGACTGGAAACGGGGAGCTGTTTTTT. This sequence encodes CASSPGTGNGELFF. The whole variable domain, filled in from reference TRBV2 and TRBJ2-2, reads EPEVTQTPSHQVTQMGQEVILRCVPISNHLYFYWYRQILGQKVEFLVSFYNNEISEKSEIFDDQFSVERPDGSNFTLKIRSTKLEDSAMYFCASSPGTGNGELFFGEGSRLTVL.

The CDR3 DNA sequence: TGTGCCAGCAGCTTTTCCGGGACAGGGAGCTCTGGAAACACCATATATTTT. Protein product: CASSFSGTGSSGNTIYF. The V and J genes are TRBV7-2 and TRBJ1-3; 9 nucleotides agree with TRBD1. Per the germline V gene, CDR1 is SGHTA and CDR2 is FQGNSA. CDR3 length: 17 amino acids. Losses at the gene ends were 3 bases for V and 0 bases for J; bases not matched to a gene: 6.

This chain links TRBV2 with TRBJ2-3; D not resolved. V shed 7 bases and J shed 0 bases, with 11 bases lying between them. This CDR3 is 14 amino acids long. Germline lookup yields CDR1 SNHLY and CDR2 FYNNEI. CDR3 nucleotide sequence: TGTGCCAGCATGCAGAGGATGAGCACAGATACGCAGTATTTT. Translated, it gives CASMQRMSTDTQYF.

This chain uses TRBV10-3 with TRBJ1-1, with 9 positions matching TRBD1. V gave up 6 bases and J gave up 4 bases; unmatched junction bases: 6. Germline V gene lookup returns CDR1 ENHRY and CDR2 SYGVKD. The CDR3 is made up of 14 amino acids. CDR3 coding DNA: TGTGCCATCAGAGCCGACAGGGGGAGCACTGAAGCTTTCTTT. Protein: CAIRADRGSTEAFF.

V gene TRBV25-1 combines with J gene TRBJ1-2; 12 nucleotides line up with TRBD1. Germline-derived CDR1 and CDR2 are MGHDK and SYGVNS. V lost 4 bases and J lost 2; bases outside the gene matches: 8. The CDR3 length is 17 residues. The CDR3 reads CASSGGQGAVENYGYTF. The CDR3 DNA is TGTGCCAGCAGTGGGGGACAGGGGGCTGTTGAGAACTATGGCTACACCTTC.

This chain joins TRBV6-5 and TRBJ1-2, with a weak D call TRBD1 (6 bases). CDR1 MNHEY and CDR2 SVGAGI come from the germline V gene. V shed 2 bases and J shed 8 bases, with 12 bases lying between them. CDR3 length equals 13 residues. CDR3 loop: CASSYQTGLGYTF. The DNA for the CDR3 is TGTGCCAGCAGTTACCAGACAGGACTCGGCTACACCTTC.

The rearrangement joins TRBV11-2 to TRBJ2-7; a weak D match, TRBD1 (6 bases). V was shortened by 5 bases and J by 0 bases, with 14 bases between the two germline ends. The germline gives CDR1 SGHAT, CDR2 FQNNGV. This CDR3 has 15 amino acids. The CDR3, as DNA: TGTGCCAGCAGCCCCGACAGGAGTGGCTCCTACGAGCAGTACTTC. It encodes CASSPDRSGSYEQYF. Looking up the rest from reference TRBV11-2 and TRBJ2-7 gives the full variable domain: EAGVAQSPRYKIIEKRQSVAFWCNPISGHATLYWYQQILGQGPKLLIQFQNNGVVDDSQLPKDRFSAERLKGVDSTLKIQPAKLEDSAVYLCASSPDRSGSYEQYFGPGTRLTVT.

This sequence joins TRBV14 and TRBJ1-1, with D unclear. This CDR3 is 13 amino acids long. Trimming left V 5 bases short and J 5 bases short, with 12 bases between. Germline CDR1 SGHDN, CDR2 FVKESK. The chain's CDR3 is CASSGIKGTEAFF. DNA for the CDR3: TGTGCCAGCAGCGGTATTAAGGGAACTGAAGCTTTCTTT.

The genes are TRBV13 and TRBJ1-2, with D unclear. V was trimmed by 5 bases and J by 13 bases, leaving 17 bases between them. The V gene's germline CDR1 is PRHDT and CDR2 FYEKMQ (reference sequence). The CDR3 totals 12 residues. The CDR3, as DNA: TGTGCCAGCAGCCCCCAGGATGGGTGGTCCACCTTC. Translating it yields CASSPQDGWSTF.

The J gene is TRBJ2-1, the V gene TRBV6-4, with 9 bases fitting TRBD2. Germline V gene lookup returns CDR1 MRHNA and CDR2 SNTAGT. This CDR3 comprises 18 residues. With 4 bases clipped from V and 0 bases from J, the junction kept 10 bases outside the gene matches. The CDR3 region is CASSVERGAPSSYNEQFF. CDR3 bases: TGTGCCAGCAGTGTTGAGCGGGGGGCCCCGAGCTCCTACAATGAGCAGTTCTTC.

J is TRBJ2-7 and V is TRBV5-6; the match to TRBD1 covers 7 bases. The CDR3 has 14 amino acids. The V and J ends lost 6 bases and 0 bases, in that order; junction bases with no gene match: 6. Per germline, CDR1 SGHDT and CDR2 YYEEEE. DNA of the CDR3: TGTGCCAGCAATAATCGGGACAGCTCCTACGAGCAGTACTTC. Translated: CASNNRDSSYEQYF.

The V call is TRBV6-5, the J call TRBJ2-3; 11 bases agree with TRBD2. The germline V gene has CDR1 MNHEY and CDR2 SVGAGI. V lost 4 bases and J lost 4; bases outside the gene matches: 7. The CDR3 loop spans 16 amino acids. This CDR3 reads CASSSTSGSRSDTQYF. CDR3 nucleotides: TGTGCCAGCAGTTCAACTAGCGGGAGCCGGTCAGATACGCAGTATTTT.

This clone came up a few times. This sequence joins TRBV30 and TRBJ1-5, with TRBD1 identical over 7 bases. Germline assignment: CDR1 GTSNPN and CDR2 SVGIG (reference sequence). This CDR3 has 13 amino acids. V was clipped by 5 bases and J by 3 bases; unmatched bases: 4. For the CDR3, the DNA is TGTGCCTGGGCACAGGGGACCAATCAGCCCCAGCATTTT. Its translation is CAWAQGTNQPQHF.

The chain is built from TRBV11-2 and TRBJ2-7; perhaps TRBD1 as D (6 bases). Germline CDR1 and CDR2: SGHAT and FQNNGV. This CDR3 is 12 amino acids long. Trimming shortened V by 5 bases and J by 4 bases, and 9 bases separated the two germline ends. The CDR3 sequence is CASSRTVYEQYF. The CDR3 bases are TGTGCCAGCAGCCGGACAGTTTACGAGCAGTACTTC.

V is TRBV2 and J is TRBJ2-1; the match to TRBD2 covers 13 bases. The CDR3 has 18 residues. The V gene end was trimmed by 4 bases and the J gene end by 0 bases; junction bases not matched to a gene: 6. The germline V gene encodes CDR1 SNHLY and CDR2 FYNNEI. The CDR3 coding sequence is TGTGCCAGCAGTGTGGGACTAGCGGGACTGAGCTCCTACAATGAGCAGTTCTTC. It translates to CASSVGLAGLSSYNEQFF.